This T cell receptor beta chain was documented in a study of blood T cell repertoires in COVID-19. Study context: There were acute and convalescent COVID-19 samples, and they came from the United States, Italy and Spain. The analysed material was cDNA or gDNA that came from T cells, B-cell-depleted T cells, or PBMCs.

Original data processing: Scientists estimated how many nucleated cells there were by amplifying reference gene primers. Assay used: immunoSEQ multiplex PCR; TCRdb lists only in-frame clones, some missing. From that table come the V and J calls and clone size; the DNA was used to work out D and trimming. This table has around 170,000 clones, roughly four fifths appearing once. The CDR3 sequence is 20 residues long. Germline-derived CDR1 and CDR2 are SGHVS and FQNEAQ. Trimming removed 2 bases from V and 3 bases from J; junction bases left unmatched: 21. The sequencing sample was made of peripheral blood. The source is a woman aged 40 to 50 with acute or convalescent COVID-19. The chain links TRBV7-8 to TRBJ2-5; 7 bases align to TRBD2. The CDR3 is CASSLRRASGPSLIKETQYF. The CDR3 DNA is TGTGCCAGCAGCTTAAGGAGAGCTAGCGGTCCCTCATTAATAAAAGAGACCCAGTACTTC.